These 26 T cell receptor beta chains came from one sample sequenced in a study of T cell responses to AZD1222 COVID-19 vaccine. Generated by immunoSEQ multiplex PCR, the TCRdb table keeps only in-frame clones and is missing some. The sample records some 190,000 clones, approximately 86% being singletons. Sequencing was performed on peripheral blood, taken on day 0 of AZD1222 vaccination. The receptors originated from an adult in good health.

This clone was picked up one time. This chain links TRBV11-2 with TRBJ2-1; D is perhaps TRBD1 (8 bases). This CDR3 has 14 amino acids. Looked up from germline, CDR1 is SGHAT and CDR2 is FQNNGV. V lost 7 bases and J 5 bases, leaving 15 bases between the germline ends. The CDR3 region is CASNRGGANNEQFF. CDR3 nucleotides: TGTGCCAGCAACAGGGGGGGGGCAAACAATGAGCAGTTCTTC.

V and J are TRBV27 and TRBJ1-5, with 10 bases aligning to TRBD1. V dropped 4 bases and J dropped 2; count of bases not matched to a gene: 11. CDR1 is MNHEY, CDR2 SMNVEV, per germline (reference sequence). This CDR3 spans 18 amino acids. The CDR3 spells CASSSRDRGGYGNQPQHF. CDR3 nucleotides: TGTGCCAGCAGTTCCAGGGACAGGGGAGGGTATGGCAATCAGCCCCAGCATTTT.

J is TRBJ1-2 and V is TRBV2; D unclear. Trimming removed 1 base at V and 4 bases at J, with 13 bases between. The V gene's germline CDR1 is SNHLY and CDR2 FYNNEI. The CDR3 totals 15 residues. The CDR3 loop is CASSEGNRGGYGYTF. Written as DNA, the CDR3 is TGTGCCAGCAGTGAAGGGAACCGGGGAGGCTATGGCTACACCTTC.

Written as DNA, the CDR3 is TGTGCCAGCAGCTCCAGGACAGGTAACTACGAGCAGTACTTC. It is translated as CASSSRTGNYEQYF. The chain couples TRBV7-9 to TRBJ2-7; TRBD1 agrees at 7 bases. Trimming at V came to 4 bases and at J to 3 bases, leaving 6 bases not matched to a gene. This CDR3 has 14 residues. Germline lookup yields CDR1 SEHNR and CDR2 FQNEAQ (reference sequence).

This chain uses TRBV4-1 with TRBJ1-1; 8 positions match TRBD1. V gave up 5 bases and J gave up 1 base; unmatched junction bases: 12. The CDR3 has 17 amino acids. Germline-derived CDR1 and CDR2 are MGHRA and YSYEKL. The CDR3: CASSERSGDRGNTEAFF. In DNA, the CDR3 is TGCGCCAGCAGCGAAAGATCTGGAGACAGGGGGAACACTGAAGCTTTCTTT.

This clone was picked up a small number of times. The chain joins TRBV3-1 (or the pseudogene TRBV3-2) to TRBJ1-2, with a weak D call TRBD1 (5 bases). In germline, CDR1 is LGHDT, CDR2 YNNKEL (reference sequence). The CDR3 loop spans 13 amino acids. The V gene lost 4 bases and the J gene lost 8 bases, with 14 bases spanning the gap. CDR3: CASSPGQGWGYTF. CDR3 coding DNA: TGTGCCAGCAGCCCAGGGCAGGGTTGGGGCTACACCTTC.

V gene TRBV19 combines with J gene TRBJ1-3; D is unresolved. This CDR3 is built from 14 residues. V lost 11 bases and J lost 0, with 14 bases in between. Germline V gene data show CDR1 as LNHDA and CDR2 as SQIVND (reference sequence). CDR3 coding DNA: TGTGCCGTCTCGGAAGGGCTCTCTGGAAACACCATATATTTT. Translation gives CAVSEGLSGNTIYF.

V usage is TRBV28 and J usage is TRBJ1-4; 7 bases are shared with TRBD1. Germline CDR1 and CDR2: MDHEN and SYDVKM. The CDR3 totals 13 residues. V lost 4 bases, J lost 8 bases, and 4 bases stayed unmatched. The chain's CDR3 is CASSSGQDEKLFF. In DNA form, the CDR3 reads TGTGCCAGCAGTTCCGGACAGGACGAAAAACTGTTTTTT. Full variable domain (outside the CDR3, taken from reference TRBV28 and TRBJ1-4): DVKVTQSSRYLVKRTGEKVFLECVQDMDHENMFWYRQDPGLGLRLIYFSYDVKMKEKGDIPEGYSVSREKKERFSLILESASTNQTSMYLCASSSGQDEKLFFGSGTQLSVL.

CDR3 coding DNA: TGCGCCAGCAGCTTCCCGGACAGGGACTACGAGCAGTACTTC. Protein: CASSFPDRDYEQYF. The chain combines TRBV5-1 with TRBJ2-7; 8 positions agree with TRBD1. The CDR3 totals 14 residues. V was pared by 2 bases and J by 3 bases, with 4 bases of the junction left unmatched. Per the germline V gene, CDR1 is SGHRS and CDR2 is YFSETQ.

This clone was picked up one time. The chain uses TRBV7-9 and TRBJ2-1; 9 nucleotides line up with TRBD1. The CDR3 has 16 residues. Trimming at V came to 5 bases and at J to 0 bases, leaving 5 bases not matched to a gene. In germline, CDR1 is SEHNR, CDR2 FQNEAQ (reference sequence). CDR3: CASSPPTGGSYNEQFF. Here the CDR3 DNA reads TGTGCCAGCAGCCCACCGACAGGGGGCTCCTACAATGAGCAGTTCTTC. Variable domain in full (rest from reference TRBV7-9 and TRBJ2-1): DTGVSQNPRHKITKRGQNVTFRCDPISEHNRLYWYRQTLGQGPEFLTYFQNEAQLEKSRLLSDRFSAERPKGSFSTLEIQRTEQGDSAMYLCASSPPTGGSYNEQFFGPGTRLTVL.

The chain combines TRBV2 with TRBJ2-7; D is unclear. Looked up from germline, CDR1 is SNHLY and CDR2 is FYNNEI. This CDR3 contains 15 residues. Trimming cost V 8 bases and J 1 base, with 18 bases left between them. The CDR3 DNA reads TGTGCCAGCTTGAGCAGGCCAGACACTTCCTACGAGCAGTACTTC. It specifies CASLSRPDTSYEQYF.

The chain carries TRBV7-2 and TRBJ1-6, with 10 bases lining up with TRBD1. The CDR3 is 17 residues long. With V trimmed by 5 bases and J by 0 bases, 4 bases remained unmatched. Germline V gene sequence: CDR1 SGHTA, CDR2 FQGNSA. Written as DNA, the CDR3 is TGTGCCAGCAGCCTACGGACAGGGGGCTCCTATAATTCACCCCTCCACTTT. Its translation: CASSLRTGGSYNSPLHF.

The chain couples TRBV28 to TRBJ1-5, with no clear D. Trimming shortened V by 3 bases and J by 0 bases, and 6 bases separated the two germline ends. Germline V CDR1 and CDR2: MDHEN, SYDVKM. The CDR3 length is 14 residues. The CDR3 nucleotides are TGTGCCAGCAGTTTTGGGGTTAGCAATCAGCCCCAGCATTTT. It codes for CASSFGVSNQPQHF.

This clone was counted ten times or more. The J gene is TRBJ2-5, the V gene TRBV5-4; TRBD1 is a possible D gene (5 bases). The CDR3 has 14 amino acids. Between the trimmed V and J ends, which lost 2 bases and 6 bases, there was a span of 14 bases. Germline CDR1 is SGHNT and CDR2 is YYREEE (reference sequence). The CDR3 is CASSFPGSSKTQYF. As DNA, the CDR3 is TGTGCCAGCAGCTTTCCAGGGTCGTCTAAGACCCAGTACTTC.

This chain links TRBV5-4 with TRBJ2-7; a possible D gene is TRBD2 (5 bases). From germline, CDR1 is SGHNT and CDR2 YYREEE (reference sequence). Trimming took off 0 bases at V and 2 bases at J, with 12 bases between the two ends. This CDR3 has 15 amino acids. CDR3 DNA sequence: TGTGCCAGCAGCTTGGAATCGGGGTCTGCCTACGAGCAGTACTTC. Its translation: CASSLESGSAYEQYF. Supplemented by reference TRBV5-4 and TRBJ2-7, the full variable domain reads ETGVTQSPTHLIKTRGQQVTLRCSSQSGHNTVSWYQQALGQGPQFIFQYYREEENGRGNFPPRFSGLQFPNYSSELNVNALELDDSALYLCASSLESGSAYEQYFGPGTRLTVT.

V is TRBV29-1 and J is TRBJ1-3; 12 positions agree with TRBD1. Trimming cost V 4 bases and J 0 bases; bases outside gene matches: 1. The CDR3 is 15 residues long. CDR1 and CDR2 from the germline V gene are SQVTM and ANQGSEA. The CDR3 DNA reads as TGCAGCGTTGTGGGACAGGGGGCCTCTGGAAACACCATATATTTT. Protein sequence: CSVVGQGASGNTIYF.

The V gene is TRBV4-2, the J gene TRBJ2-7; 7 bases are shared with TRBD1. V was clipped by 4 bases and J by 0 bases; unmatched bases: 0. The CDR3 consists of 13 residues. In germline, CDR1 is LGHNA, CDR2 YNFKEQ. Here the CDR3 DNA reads TGTGCCAGCAGCCGGGACAGCTCCTACGAGCAGTACTTC. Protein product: CASSRDSSYEQYF.

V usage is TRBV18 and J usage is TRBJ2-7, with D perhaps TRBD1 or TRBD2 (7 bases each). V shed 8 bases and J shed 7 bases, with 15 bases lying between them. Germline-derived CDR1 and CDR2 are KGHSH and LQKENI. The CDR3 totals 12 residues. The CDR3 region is CASEGTAGEQYF. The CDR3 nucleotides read TGTGCCAGCGAGGGGACAGCGGGGGAGCAGTACTTC.

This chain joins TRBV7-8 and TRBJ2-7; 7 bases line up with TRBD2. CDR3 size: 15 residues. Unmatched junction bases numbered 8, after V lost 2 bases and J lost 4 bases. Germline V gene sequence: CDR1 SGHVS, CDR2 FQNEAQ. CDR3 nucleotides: TGTGCCAGCAGCTTAATCGGCGGGACTACTTACGAGCAGTACTTC. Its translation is CASSLIGGTTYEQYF.

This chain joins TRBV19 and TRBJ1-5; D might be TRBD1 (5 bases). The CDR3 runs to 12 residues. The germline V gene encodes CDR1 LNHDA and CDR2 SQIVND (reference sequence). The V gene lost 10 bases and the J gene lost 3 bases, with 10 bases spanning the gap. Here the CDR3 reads CATEGNNQPQHF. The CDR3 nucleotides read TGTGCCACTGAGGGGAACAATCAGCCCCAGCATTTT.

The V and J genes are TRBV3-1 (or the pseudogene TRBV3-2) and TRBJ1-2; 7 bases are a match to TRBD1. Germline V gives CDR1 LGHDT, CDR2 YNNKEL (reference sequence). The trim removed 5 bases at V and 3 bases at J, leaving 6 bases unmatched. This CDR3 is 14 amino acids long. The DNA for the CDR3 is TGTGCCAGCAGCTCCAGGGGGGCAGACTATGGCTACACCTTC. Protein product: CASSSRGADYGYTF.

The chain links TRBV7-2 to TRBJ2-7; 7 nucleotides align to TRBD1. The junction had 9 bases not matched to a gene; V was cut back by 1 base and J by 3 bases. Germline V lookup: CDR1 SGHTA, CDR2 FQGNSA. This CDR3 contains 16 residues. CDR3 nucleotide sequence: TGTGCCAGCAGCTTAGATCGTAGGGACAGCAACTACGAGCAGTACTTC. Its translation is CASSLDRRDSNYEQYF.

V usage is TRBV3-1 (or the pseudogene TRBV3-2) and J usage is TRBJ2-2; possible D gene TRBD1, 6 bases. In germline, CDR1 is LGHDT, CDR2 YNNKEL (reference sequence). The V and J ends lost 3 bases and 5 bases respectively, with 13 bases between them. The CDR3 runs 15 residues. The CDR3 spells CASSHLGGPTGELFF. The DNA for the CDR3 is TGTGCCAGCAGCCACCTAGGGGGACCTACCGGGGAGCTGTTTTTT.

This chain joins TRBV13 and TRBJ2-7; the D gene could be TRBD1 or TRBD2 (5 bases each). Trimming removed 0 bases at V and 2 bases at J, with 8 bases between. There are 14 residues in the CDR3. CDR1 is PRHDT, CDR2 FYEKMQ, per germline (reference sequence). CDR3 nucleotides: TGTGCCAGCAGCTTAGGCGGGGCCACCTACGAGCAGTACTTC. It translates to CASSLGGATYEQYF.

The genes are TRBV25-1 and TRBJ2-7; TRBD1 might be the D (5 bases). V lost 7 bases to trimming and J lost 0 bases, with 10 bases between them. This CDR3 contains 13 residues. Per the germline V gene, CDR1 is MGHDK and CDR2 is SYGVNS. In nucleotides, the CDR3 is TGTGCCAGCATGACAGCTTTCTCCTACGAGCAGTACTTC. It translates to CASMTAFSYEQYF.

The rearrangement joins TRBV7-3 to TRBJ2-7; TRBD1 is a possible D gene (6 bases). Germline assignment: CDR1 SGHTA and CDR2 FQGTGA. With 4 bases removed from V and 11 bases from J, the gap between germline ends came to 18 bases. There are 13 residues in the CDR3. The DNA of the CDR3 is TGTGCCAGCAGCTCATCTTGGGACACGGCGAAGTACTTC. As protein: CASSSSWDTAKYF.